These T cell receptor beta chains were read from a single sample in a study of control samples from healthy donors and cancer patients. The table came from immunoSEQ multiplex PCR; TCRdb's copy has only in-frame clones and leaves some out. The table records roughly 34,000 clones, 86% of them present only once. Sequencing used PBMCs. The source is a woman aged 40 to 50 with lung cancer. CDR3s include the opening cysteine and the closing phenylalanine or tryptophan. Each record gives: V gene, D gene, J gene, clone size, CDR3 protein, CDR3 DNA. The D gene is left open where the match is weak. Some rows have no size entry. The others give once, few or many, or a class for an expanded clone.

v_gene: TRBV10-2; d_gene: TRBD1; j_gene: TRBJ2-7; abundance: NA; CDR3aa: CASSESRDRGRGEQYF; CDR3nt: TGCGCCAGCAGTGAGTCTCGGGACAGGGGCCGCGGCGAGCAGTACTTC
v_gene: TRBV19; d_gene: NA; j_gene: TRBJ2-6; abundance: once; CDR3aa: CASSIMVGGSGANVLTF; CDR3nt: TGTGCCAGTAGTATCATGGTCGGGGGCTCTGGGGCCAACGTCCTGACTTTC
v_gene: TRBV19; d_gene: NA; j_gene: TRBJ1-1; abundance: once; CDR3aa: CASSARLGTEAFF; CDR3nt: TGTGCCAGTAGTGCCCGACTTGGGACTGAAGCTTTCTTT
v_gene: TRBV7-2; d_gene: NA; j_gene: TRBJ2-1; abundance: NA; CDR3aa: CASSLRGVSAGSNNEQFF; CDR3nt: TGTGCCAGCAGCTTACGTGGGGTCTCGGCAGGGAGTAACAATGAGCAGTTCTTC
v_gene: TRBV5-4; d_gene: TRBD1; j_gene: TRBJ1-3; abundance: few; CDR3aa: CASSARTGDGNTIYF; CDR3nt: TGTGCCAGCAGCGCCCGGACAGGGGATGGAAACACCATATATTTT
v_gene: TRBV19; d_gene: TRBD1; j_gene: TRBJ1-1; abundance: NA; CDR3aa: CASSPDRGLTINTEAFF; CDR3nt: TGTGCCAGTAGCCCTGACAGGGGGTTGACTATAAACACTGAAGCTTTCTTT
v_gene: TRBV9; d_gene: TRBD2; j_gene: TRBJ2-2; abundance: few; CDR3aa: CASSSGVFAGNTGELFF; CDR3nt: TGTGCCAGCAGCAGCGGGGTTTTTGCGGGGAACACCGGGGAGCTGTTTTTT
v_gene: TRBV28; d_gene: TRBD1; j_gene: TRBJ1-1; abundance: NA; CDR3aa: CASRPTGGEGEAFF; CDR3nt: TGTGCCAGCAGACCAACAGGGGGCGAAGGTGAAGCTTTCTTT
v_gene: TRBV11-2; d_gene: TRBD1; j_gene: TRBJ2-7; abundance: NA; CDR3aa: CASSFGTGGNEQYF; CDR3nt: TGTGCCAGCAGCTTCGGGACAGGGGGAAACGAGCAGTACTTC
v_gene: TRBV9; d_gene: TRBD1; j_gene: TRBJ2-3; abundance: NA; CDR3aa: CASSPRTGGGTDTQYF; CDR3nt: TGTGCCAGCAGCCCACGAACAGGGGGAGGCACAGATACGCAGTATTTT
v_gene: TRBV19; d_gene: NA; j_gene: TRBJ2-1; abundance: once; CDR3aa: CASSRSARSYNEQFF; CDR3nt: TGTGCCAGTAGTAGATCGGCCCGCTCCTACAATGAGCAGTTCTTC
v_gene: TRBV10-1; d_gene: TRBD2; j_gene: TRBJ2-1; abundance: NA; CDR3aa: CASSESPAGGPYNEQFF; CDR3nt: TGCGCCAGCAGTGAGTCGCCAGCGGGGGGACCCTACAATGAGCAGTTCTTC
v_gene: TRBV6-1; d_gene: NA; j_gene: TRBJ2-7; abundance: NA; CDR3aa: CASSEEVTGSYEQYF; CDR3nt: TGTGCCAGCAGTGAAGAGGTGACAGGATCCTACGAGCAGTACTTC
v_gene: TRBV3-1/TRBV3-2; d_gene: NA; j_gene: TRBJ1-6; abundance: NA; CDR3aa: CASSPAPRYSPLHF; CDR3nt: TGTGCCAGCAGCCCCGCCCCAAGGTATTCACCCCTCCACTTT
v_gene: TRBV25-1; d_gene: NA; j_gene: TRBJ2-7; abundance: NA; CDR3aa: CASSDAGRTYEQYF; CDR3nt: TGTGCCAGCAGTGATGCTGGCAGGACCTACGAGCAGTACTTC
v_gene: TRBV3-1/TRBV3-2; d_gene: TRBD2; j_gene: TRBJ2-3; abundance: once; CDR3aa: CASSLGTSGNTDTQYF; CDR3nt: TGTGCCAGCAGCCTTGGGACTAGCGGGAACACAGATACGCAGTATTTT
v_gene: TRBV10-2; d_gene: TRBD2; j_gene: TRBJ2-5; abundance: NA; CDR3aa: CASGGGRGETQYF; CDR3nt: TGCGCCAGCGGGGGGGGAAGGGGAGAGACCCAGTACTTC
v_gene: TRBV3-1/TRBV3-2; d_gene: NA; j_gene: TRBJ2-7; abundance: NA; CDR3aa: CASSDGDFLSSYEQYF; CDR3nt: TGTGCCAGCAGCGACGGGGACTTCCTGAGCTCCTACGAGCAGTACTTC
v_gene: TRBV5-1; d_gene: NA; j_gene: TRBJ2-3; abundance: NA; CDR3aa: CASRGSTSTDTQYF; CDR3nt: TGCGCCAGCAGGGGGTCTACTAGCACAGATACGCAGTATTTT
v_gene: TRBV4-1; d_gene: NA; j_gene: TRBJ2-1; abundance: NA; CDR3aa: CASSQDPRLYNEQFF; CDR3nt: TGCGCCAGCAGCCAAGATCCGCGACTATACAATGAGCAGTTCTTC
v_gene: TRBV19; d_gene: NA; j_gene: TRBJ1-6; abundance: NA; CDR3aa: CASSSRDYQASPLHF; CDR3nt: TGTGCCAGTAGCTCCCGGGACTACCAGGCCTCACCCCTCCACTTT
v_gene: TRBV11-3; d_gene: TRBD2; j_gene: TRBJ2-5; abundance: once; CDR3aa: CASSLDGTSGVPLPQYF; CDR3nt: TGTGCCAGCAGCTTAGACGGCACTAGCGGAGTACCCCTCCCCCAGTACTTC
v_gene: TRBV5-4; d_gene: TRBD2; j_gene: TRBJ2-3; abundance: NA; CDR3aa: CASSLGLAGGTDTQYF; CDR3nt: TGTGCCAGCAGCTTGGGACTAGCGGGGGGCACAGATACGCAGTATTTT
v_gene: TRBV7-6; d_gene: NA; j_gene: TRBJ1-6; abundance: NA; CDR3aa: CASSQRNNSPLHF; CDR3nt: TGTGCCAGCAGCCAACGTAATAATTCACCCCTCCACTTT
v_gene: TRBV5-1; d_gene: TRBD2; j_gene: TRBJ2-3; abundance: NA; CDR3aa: CASSLASGGGTDTQYF; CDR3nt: TGCGCCAGCAGCTTGGCCAGCGGGGGAGGCACAGATACGCAGTATTTT
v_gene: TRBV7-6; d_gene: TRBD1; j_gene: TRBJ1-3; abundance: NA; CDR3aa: CASSLAGRGPGNTIYF; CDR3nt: TGTGCCAGCAGCTTAGCCGGCAGGGGGCCGGGAAACACCATATATTTT
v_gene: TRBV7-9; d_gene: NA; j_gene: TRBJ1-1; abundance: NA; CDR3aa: CASSSEVEAGVCAFF; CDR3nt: TGTGCCAGCAGCTCGGAGGTGGAGGCCGGAGTGTGCGCTTTCTTT
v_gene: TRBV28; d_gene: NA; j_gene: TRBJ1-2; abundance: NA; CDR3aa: CAARDGYGYTF; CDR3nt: TGTGCTGCACGGGACGGTTATGGCTACACCTTC
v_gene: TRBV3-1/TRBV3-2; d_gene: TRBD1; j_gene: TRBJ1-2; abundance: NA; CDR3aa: CASSHGQGGHYGYTF; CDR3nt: TGTGCCAGCAGTCACGGACAGGGGGGCCACTATGGCTACACCTTC
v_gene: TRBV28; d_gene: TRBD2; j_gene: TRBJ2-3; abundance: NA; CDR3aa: CASLERGGFTDTQYF; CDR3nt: TGTGCCAGCCTCGAACGCGGGGGGTTCACAGATACGCAGTATTTT
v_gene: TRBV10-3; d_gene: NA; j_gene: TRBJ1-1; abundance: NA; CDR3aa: CAISDSQGEGTEAFF; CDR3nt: TGTGCCATCAGTGACTCACAGGGCGAGGGGACTGAAGCTTTCTTT
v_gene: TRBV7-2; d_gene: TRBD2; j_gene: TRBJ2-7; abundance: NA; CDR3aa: CASSLVLAGGYEQYF; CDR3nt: TGTGCCAGCAGCTTAGTTTTAGCGGGGGGCTACGAGCAGTACTTC
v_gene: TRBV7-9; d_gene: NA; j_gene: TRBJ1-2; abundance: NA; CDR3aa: CASSLMGGQTTNYGYTF; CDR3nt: TGTGCCAGCAGCTTAATGGGCGGACAGACCACTAACTATGGCTACACCTTC
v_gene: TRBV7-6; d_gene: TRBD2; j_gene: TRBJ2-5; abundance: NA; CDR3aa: CASSFEGGQETQYF; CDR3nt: TGTGCCAGCAGCTTTGAGGGAGGGCAAGAGACCCAGTACTTC
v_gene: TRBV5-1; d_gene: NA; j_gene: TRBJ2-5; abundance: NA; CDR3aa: CASSLEGLGRETQYF; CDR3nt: TGCGCCAGCAGCTTGGAGGGGTTGGGGCGAGAGACCCAGTACTTC
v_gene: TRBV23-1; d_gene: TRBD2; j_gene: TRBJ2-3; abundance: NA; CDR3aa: CASSQSGARPLQRGGILSTDTQYF; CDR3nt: TGCGCCAGCAGTCAATCTGGGGCCCGCCCCCTTCAGCGGGGGGGCATTTTATCCACAGATACGCAGTATTTT
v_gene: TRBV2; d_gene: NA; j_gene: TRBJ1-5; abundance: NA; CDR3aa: CAIRLADSYSNQPQHF; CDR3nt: TGTGCCATTCGATTGGCGGACAGCTATAGCAATCAGCCCCAGCATTTT
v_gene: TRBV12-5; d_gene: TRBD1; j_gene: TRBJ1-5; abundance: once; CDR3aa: CASGLKSGTGGHQPQHF; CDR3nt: TGTGCTAGTGGTTTGAAATCCGGGACAGGGGGCCATCAGCCCCAGCATTTT
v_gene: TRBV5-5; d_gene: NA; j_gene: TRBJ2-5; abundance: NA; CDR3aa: CASSLGPDSQETQYF; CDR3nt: TGTGCCAGCAGCTTGGGCCCCGACAGCCAAGAGACCCAGTACTTC
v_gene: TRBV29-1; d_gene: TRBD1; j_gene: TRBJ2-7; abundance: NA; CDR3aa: CSVSTGEKYEQYF; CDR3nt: TGCAGCGTTAGTACAGGGGAGAAGTACGAGCAGTACTTC
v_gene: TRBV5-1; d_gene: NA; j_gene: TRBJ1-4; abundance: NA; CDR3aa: CASSATGTEKLFF; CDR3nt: TGCGCCAGCAGCGCGACCGGGACTGAAAAACTGTTTTTT
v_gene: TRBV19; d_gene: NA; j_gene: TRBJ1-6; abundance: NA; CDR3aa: CASSTGLSSYNSPLHF; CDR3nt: TGTGCCAGTAGTACGGGGCTCAGCTCCTATAATTCACCCCTCCACTTT
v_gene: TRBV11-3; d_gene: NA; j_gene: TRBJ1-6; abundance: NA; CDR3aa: CASSQSPAHYNSPLHF; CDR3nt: TGTGCCAGCAGCCAGTCCCCAGCACACTATAATTCACCCCTCCACTTT
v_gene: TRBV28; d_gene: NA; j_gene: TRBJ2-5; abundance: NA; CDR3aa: CASNAPQEETQYF; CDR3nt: TGTGCCAGCAACGCCCCCCAGGAAGAGACCCAGTACTTC
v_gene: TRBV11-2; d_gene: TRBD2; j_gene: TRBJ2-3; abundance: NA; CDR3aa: CASSLVASGISDTQYF; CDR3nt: TGTGCCAGCAGCTTAGTAGCTAGCGGGATCTCAGATACGCAGTATTTT